This T cell receptor (beta chain) was retrieved from a study of patients and donors after allogeneic stem cell transplantation. TCRdb recomputed calls from the RT-PCR reads with MiXCR, one row per CDR3 protein. The sample yields approximately 410,000 distinct CDR3 sequences, around 16% seen once. This clonotype showed up just a few times. V dropped 0 bases and J dropped 10 bases, with 16 bases sitting between them. The CDR3 is made up of 15 amino acids. Germline loops: CDR1 LNHNV, CDR2 YYDKDF (reference sequence). This receptor was obtained from a human donor who was either an allogeneic HSCT recipient or a stem cell or donor lymphocyte infusion donor (not recorded which). It is not recorded whose cells these are; they may come from a transplant donor. J is TRBJ2-1 and V is TRBV15, with unresolved D. The sequenced sample consisted of blood, either unsorted or a sorted T cell fraction (not recorded which). The CDR3 sequence is CATSRDRPTVEEQFF. CDR3 sequence (DNA): TGTGCCACCAGCAGAGATCGTCCAACAGTCGAGGAGCAGTTCTTC.